This T cell receptor (beta chain) was retrieved from a study of blood T cell repertoires in COVID-19. Overall study context: The origin of the acute and convalescent COVID-19 samples was the United States, Italy and Spain. PBMCs, B-cell-depleted T cells, or T cells provided the cDNA or gDNA that made up the material.

This CDR3 spans 15 amino acids. The ends were cut back, 1 base at V and 4 bases at J, with 12 bases in the middle. CDR1 and CDR2 from the germline V gene are SGHDT and YYEEEE. This clone was detected only once. In the source study's methods: Estimates of nucleated cell counts were drawn from the amplification of reference gene primers. The method was immunoSEQ multiplex PCR; TCRdb's version includes in-frame clones alone and lacks a portion of them. V and J calls and clone size are as listed in that table; D and trimming were resolved from the DNA. Counted here are about 260,000 clones, more than 75% occurring once; the ten biggest clones make up 8.5% to 9%.

The sequence came from a man aged 35 to 55 with active or convalescent COVID-19. This chain joins TRBV5-6 and TRBJ1-5, with TRBD1 as a possible D gene (5 bases). Sequenced: peripheral blood. CDR3 sequence reads: CASSLYWGSNQPQHF. The CDR3 DNA reads TGTGCCAGCAGCTTGTATTGGGGCTCGAATCAGCCCCAGCATTTT. Full variable domain (remainder filled in from reference TRBV5-6 and TRBJ1-5): DAGVTQSPTHLIKTRGQQVTLRCSPKSGHDTVSWYQQALGQGPQFIFQYYEEEERQRGNFPDRFSGHQFPNYSSELNVNALLLGDSALYLCASSLYWGSNQPQHFGDGTRLSIL.